This T cell receptor (beta chain) was identified in a study of T cell changes during pregnancy in multiple sclerosis. V lost 0 bases to trimming and J lost 4 bases, with 12 bases between them. There are 14 residues in the CDR3. Germline loops: CDR1 GTSNPN, CDR2 SVGIG (reference sequence). Sequencing used immunoSEQ multiplex PCR; TCRdb keeps in-frame clones, though not all of them. The table records roughly 60,000 clones, more than 90% of them present only once. This chain links TRBV30 with TRBJ1-1; no clear D. Sequenced material: peripheral blood, taken in the second trimester of pregnancy. The clonotype was recovered from a female donor with multiple sclerosis, enrolled in a pregnancy study. CDR3 protein: CAWSVLRESTEAFF. The CDR3 DNA sequence: TGTGCCTGGAGTGTACTGAGGGAGAGCACTGAAGCTTTCTTT.